These 29 T cell receptor beta chains share one sample of origin, sequenced in a study of OX40 agonist ivuxolimab in advanced cancers. Data came from immunoSEQ multiplex PCR; TCRdb stores just in-frame clones and leaves some out. The sample has around 60,000 clones; more than 65% are singletons. Source: CD4+ or CD8+ T cells sorted from blood, taken in a trial of the OX40 agonist ivuxolimab. The source of these receptors is an adult with an advanced solid tumor such as melanoma, head and neck, liver or kidney cancer.

The chain couples TRBV5-7 to TRBJ1-2, with a possible D match to TRBD1 (5 bases). TRBV5-7 is assigned to the ORF class and has an uncertain function. Trimming removed 10 bases from V and 7 bases from J, with 17 bases in between. This CDR3 is built from 12 residues. The CDR3 region is CAPPGGGVGYTF. As DNA, the CDR3 is TGTGCCCCTCCCGGGGGGGGAGTTGGCTACACCTTC.

The rearrangement joins TRBV5-4 to TRBJ2-7, with TRBD1 matching over 8 bases. Germline V CDR1 and CDR2: SGHNT, YYREEE (reference sequence). V shed 1 base, J shed 1 base, and the junction held 1 base outside the gene matches. The CDR3 has 14 residues. The CDR3 DNA reads TGTGCCAGCAGCTTGCAGGGGGCGTCCTACGAGCAGTACTTC. It translates to CASSLQGASYEQYF.

This sequence joins TRBV10-2 and TRBJ1-2, with TRBD1 as a possible D gene (6 bases). The V gene lost 0 bases and the J gene lost 5 bases, with 16 bases spanning the gap. The CDR3 spans 16 residues. Looked up from germline, CDR1 is WSHSY and CDR2 is SAAADI. The CDR3 sequence: CASSESGRGFGYGYTF. The CDR3 coding sequence is TGCGCCAGCAGTGAGTCTGGCAGGGGATTCGGTTATGGCTACACCTTC.

This sequence joins TRBV5-1 and TRBJ1-2; 8 bases match TRBD1. Germline CDR1 is SGHRS and CDR2 is YFSETQ. The CDR3 is 21 amino acids. The ends lost 0 bases at V and 2 bases at J; junction bases unmatched: 21. The CDR3 region has the DNA TGCGCCAGCAGCTTGGCTGGACAGGGAGCCGTTAGGGTTTTGGGCAACTATGGCTACACCTTC. This codes for CASSLAGQGAVRVLGNYGYTF.

The V and J genes are TRBV7-2 and TRBJ1-1; D remains unclear. V dropped 5 bases and J dropped 1 base, with 11 bases sitting between them. Germline assignment: CDR1 SGHTA and CDR2 FQGNSA. The CDR3 extends over 14 amino acids. CDR3 nucleotide sequence: TGTGCCAGCAGCGTATCCGGGAGGAACACTGAAGCTTTCTTT. Translating gives CASSVSGRNTEAFF.

There are a few counts of this clone. V and J are TRBV28 and TRBJ2-7; 10 bases map to TRBD1. Germline lookup yields CDR1 MDHEN and CDR2 SYDVKM. V trimming: 6 bases; J trimming: 0 bases; junction bases outside the gene matches: 14. The CDR3 is 18 residues long. CDR3 sequence: CASSYGTGASRISYEQYF. DNA for the CDR3: TGTGCCAGCAGCTACGGGACAGGGGCCTCACGAATCTCCTACGAGCAGTACTTC. Full variable domain (outside the CDR3, taken from reference TRBV28 and TRBJ2-7): DVKVTQSSRYLVKRTGEKVFLECVQDMDHENMFWYRQDPGLGLRLIYFSYDVKMKEKGDIPEGYSVSREKKERFSLILESASTNQTSMYLCASSYGTGASRISYEQYFGPGTRLTVT.

The V gene is TRBV19, the J gene TRBJ1-4, with TRBD1 matching over 7 bases. Trimming took 8 bases from V and 0 from J; bases not matched to a gene: 9. This CDR3 spans 16 amino acids. Germline values: CDR1 LNHDA, CDR2 SQIVND (reference sequence). The CDR3: CASQRQGISTNEKLFF. The CDR3 nucleotides are TGTGCCAGTCAGAGACAGGGTATCTCAACTAATGAAAAACTGTTTTTT.

This chain uses TRBV27 with TRBJ2-2; D is undetermined. The CDR3 length is 15 residues. CDR1 is MNHEY and CDR2 is SMNVEV in the germline V gene (reference sequence). V was trimmed by 8 bases and J by 2 bases, leaving 15 bases between them. CDR3 DNA sequence: TGTGCCAGCGGCGGAAAGGGCATAAACACCGGGGAGCTGTTTTTT. It encodes CASGGKGINTGELFF.

On this clone itself: Other nucleotide sequences from this sample produce the same CDR3. This chain connects TRBV28 to TRBJ1-3; TRBD1 might be the D (5 bases). Germline CDR1 reads MDHEN; CDR2 reads SYDVKM. Trimming stripped 3 bases from V and 8 bases from J, with 8 bases between. The CDR3 runs 12 residues. The CDR3 loop is CASSFPRDTIYF. The DNA of the CDR3 is TGTGCCAGCAGTTTTCCCAGGGACACCATATATTTT.

Only a few counts were recorded for this clone. V gene TRBV18 combines with J gene TRBJ1-3; D is uncertain. V was trimmed by 2 bases and J by 4 bases, leaving 15 bases between them. Germline assignment: CDR1 KGHSH and CDR2 LQKENI. The CDR3 extends over 16 amino acids. CDR3 DNA: TGTGCCAGCTCACCATTAAGGGAACTCTGGGGAAACACCATATATTTT. This gives the protein CASSPLRELWGNTIYF.

This chain links TRBV4-2 with TRBJ2-7; no reliable D call. The CDR3 is made up of 14 amino acids. CDR1 is LGHNA, CDR2 YNFKEQ, per germline. The germline V and J ends were trimmed by 5 bases and 0 bases, with 11 bases remaining between them. The CDR3 coding sequence is TGTGCCAGCAGCTTAACAGACCGCTCCTACGAGCAGTACTTC. The encoded protein is CASSLTDRSYEQYF.

The J gene is TRBJ2-7, the V gene TRBV10-3, with a possible D match to TRBD1 (6 bases). Germline CDR1 and CDR2: ENHRY and SYGVKD. Trimming left V 7 bases short and J 3 bases short, with 16 bases between. The CDR3 runs 14 residues. For the CDR3, the DNA is TGTGCCATCACCCCTTCCCGGGACAACTACGAGCAGTACTTC. The encoded protein is CAITPSRDNYEQYF.

This clone was seen only once. This rearrangement joins TRBV11-2 to TRBJ2-1, with TRBD2 matching 7 bases. Germline V gene lookup returns CDR1 SGHAT and CDR2 FQNNGV. The CDR3 has 15 amino acids. V lost 3 bases to trimming and J lost 0 bases; unmatched junction nucleotides: 2. CDR3 sequence reads: CASSFGGSSYNEQFF. The CDR3, as DNA: TGTGCCAGCAGCTTCGGCGGGAGCTCCTACAATGAGCAGTTCTTC.

V is TRBV5-1 and J is TRBJ2-5, with D maybe TRBD2 (5 bases). The germline V and J ends were trimmed by 4 bases and 5 bases, with 12 bases remaining between them. Germline V gene sequence: CDR1 SGHRS, CDR2 YFSETQ. This CDR3 is 13 amino acids long. The CDR3 protein is CASSLLDRETQYF. CDR3 coding DNA: TGCGCCAGCAGCCTACTAGATAGGGAGACCCAGTACTTC.

This clone was detected only once. The chain joins TRBV28 to TRBJ1-2, with 8 bases aligning to TRBD1. The CDR3 sequence is 14 residues long. Trimming at V came to 4 bases and at J to 4 bases, leaving 5 bases not matched to a gene. CDR1 and CDR2 (germline): MDHEN, SYDVKM. DNA of the CDR3: TGTGCCAGCAGTTGGGGACAGGCGCTCTATGGCTACACCTTC. This gives the protein CASSWGQALYGYTF.

The chain joins TRBV7-9 to TRBJ2-7; D unclear. The CDR3 is 14 amino acids. Germline V CDR1 and CDR2: SEHNR, FQNEAQ (reference sequence). V lost 5 bases to trimming and J lost 0 bases, with 11 bases between them. The CDR3 DNA reads TGTGCCAGCAGCCCCCGACCGATCTCCTACGAGCAGTACTTC. Its protein product is CASSPRPISYEQYF.

The CDR3 here is CASSLFARSNYGYTF. The CDR3 region has the DNA TGTGCCAGCAGCTTATTTGCCAGAAGCAACTATGGCTACACCTTC. This chain uses TRBV7-9 with TRBJ1-2; D unclear. This CDR3 spans 15 amino acids. CDR1 is SEHNR and CDR2 is FQNEAQ in the germline V gene (reference sequence). Between the trimmed V and J ends, which lost 2 bases and 2 bases, there was a span of 12 bases.

This chain links TRBV2 with TRBJ2-5; D might be TRBD2 (6 bases). The germline V gene has CDR1 SNHLY and CDR2 FYNNEI. The CDR3 is 12 amino acids. V was trimmed by 8 bases and J by 2 bases, leaving 9 bases between them. CDR3 in amino acids: CASSGLQETQYF. The DNA of the CDR3 is TGTGCCAGCTCGGGACTTCAAGAGACCCAGTACTTC.

This chain uses TRBV18 with TRBJ2-3; D gene ambiguous. V gave up 6 bases and J gave up 0 bases, with 7 bases separating them. The CDR3 spans 13 residues. Germline assignment: CDR1 KGHSH and CDR2 LQKENI. CDR3 region: CASSSTSTDTQYF. The CDR3 nucleotides are TGTGCCAGCTCGTCCACTAGCACAGATACGCAGTATTTT. The full variable domain, rest sourced from reference TRBV18 and TRBJ2-3, is NAGVMQNPRHLVRRRGQEARLRCSPMKGHSHVYWYRQLPEEGLKFMVYLQKENIIDESGMPKERFSAEFPKEGPSILRIQQVVRGDSAAYFCASSSTSTDTQYFGPGTRLTVL.

The rearrangement links TRBV6-5 to TRBJ2-7; D uncertain. The CDR3 extends over 14 amino acids. The V gene's germline CDR1 is MNHEY and CDR2 SVGAGI. The germline V and J ends were trimmed by 7 bases and 0 bases, with 13 bases remaining between them. CDR3 coding DNA: TGTGCCAGCACTAATGCCGGCCCCTCCTACGAGCAGTACTTC. Encoded protein: CASTNAGPSYEQYF.

V is TRBV9 and J is TRBJ2-3; 10 bases agree with TRBD2. CDR1 is SGDLS, CDR2 YYNGEE, per germline. V gave up 1 base and J gave up 2 bases; unmatched junction bases: 1. The CDR3 is 15 residues long. The DNA of the CDR3 is TGTGCCAGCAGCGTACTAGCGGGAGTCACAGATACGCAGTATTTT. As protein: CASSVLAGVTDTQYF.

Here the CDR3 reads CASSVHYEQYF. The CDR3 DNA sequence: TGTGCCAGCAGTGTCCACTACGAGCAGTACTTC. The rearrangement joins TRBV2 to TRBJ2-7, with D unresolved. The germline gives CDR1 SNHLY, CDR2 FYNNEI. Trimming pared 4 bases from V and 3 bases from J, leaving 4 bases between. The CDR3 totals 11 residues.

This clone occurred once. This chain links TRBV7-2 with TRBJ1-1; weak D call: TRBD1 (6 bases). The CDR3 has 13 amino acids. The V and J ends lost 5 bases and 4 bases respectively, with 11 bases between them. Germline assignment: CDR1 SGHTA and CDR2 FQGNSA. The CDR3 DNA reads TGTGCCAGCAGCGAACAGGGTGGCACTGAAGCTTTCTTT. Translation: CASSEQGGTEAFF.

A single count supports this clone. The chain couples TRBV28 to TRBJ2-7; D uncertain. CDR1 is MDHEN, CDR2 SYDVKM, per germline. Trimming removed 6 bases from V and 3 bases from J, with 12 bases in between. The CDR3 sequence is 13 residues long. CDR3 in DNA: TGTGCCAGCAGACGAGACGCTAACTACGAGCAGTACTTC. It specifies CASRRDANYEQYF.

V usage is TRBV5-6 and J usage is TRBJ1-3; 9 bases align to TRBD1. Germline V gene data show CDR1 as SGHDT and CDR2 as YYEEEE. There are 17 residues in the CDR3. V lost 5 bases to trimming and J lost 2 bases; unmatched junction nucleotides: 11. The CDR3 bases are TGTGCCAGCAGATCCGGGACAGGGTTGGAAGCTGGAAACACCATATATTTT. This translates into CASRSGTGLEAGNTIYF.

This sequence joins TRBV7-9 and TRBJ1-5; no firm D call. This CDR3 region has 16 residues. Trimming removed 1 base from V and 2 bases from J, with 12 bases in between. CDR1 SEHNR and CDR2 FQNEAQ come from the germline V gene (reference sequence). The CDR3 region is CASSLVGRRGNQPQHF. The CDR3 nucleotides are TGTGCCAGCAGCTTAGTGGGTCGAAGGGGCAATCAGCCCCAGCATTTT.

The V call is TRBV7-9, the J call TRBJ2-7; 10 nucleotides align to TRBD2. In germline, CDR1 is SEHNR, CDR2 FQNEAQ (reference sequence). V trimming: 5 bases; J trimming: 0 bases; junction bases outside the gene matches: 4. This CDR3 contains 15 residues. CDR3 sequence: CASSTASGSSYEQYF. The CDR3 DNA sequence: TGTGCCAGCAGCACAGCTAGCGGGAGCTCCTACGAGCAGTACTTC.

The chain carries TRBV7-3 and TRBJ2-1; D ambiguous. CDR3 length: 13 amino acids. Germline V CDR1 and CDR2: SGHTA, FQGTGA. V lost 5 bases and J 2 bases, leaving 7 bases between the germline ends. The CDR3 region is CASSAQPYNEQFF. In DNA, the CDR3 is TGTGCCAGCAGCGCCCAACCCTACAATGAGCAGTTCTTC.

This clone has a single count. This chain joins TRBV2 and TRBJ2-3; TRBD2 agrees at 8 bases. The germline gives CDR1 SNHLY, CDR2 FYNNEI. The CDR3 has 14 amino acids. Losses at the gene ends were 8 bases for V and 1 base for J; bases not matched to a gene: 5. The CDR3 nucleotides are TGTGCCAGCTTTGCCGGGGGGGGCACAGATACGCAGTATTTT. Protein: CASFAGGGTDTQYF.